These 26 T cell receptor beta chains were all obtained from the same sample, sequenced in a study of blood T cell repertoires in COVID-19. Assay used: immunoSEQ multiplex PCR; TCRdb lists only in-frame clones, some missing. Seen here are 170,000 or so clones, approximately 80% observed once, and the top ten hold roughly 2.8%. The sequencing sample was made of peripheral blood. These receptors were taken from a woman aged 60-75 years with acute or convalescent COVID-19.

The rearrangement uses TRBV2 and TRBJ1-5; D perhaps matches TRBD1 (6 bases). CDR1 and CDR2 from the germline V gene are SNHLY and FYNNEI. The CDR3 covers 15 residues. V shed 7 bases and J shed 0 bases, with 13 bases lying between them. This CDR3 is CASTGGGYSNQPQHF. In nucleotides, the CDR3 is TGTGCCAGCACTGGGGGGGGCTATAGCAATCAGCCCCAGCATTTT.

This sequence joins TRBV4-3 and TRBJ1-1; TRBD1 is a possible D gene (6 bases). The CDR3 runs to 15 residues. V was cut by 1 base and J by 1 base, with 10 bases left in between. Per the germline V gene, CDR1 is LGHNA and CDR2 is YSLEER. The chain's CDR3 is CASSQGSGANTEAFF. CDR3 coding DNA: TGCGCCAGCAGCCAAGGGTCAGGGGCGAACACTGAAGCTTTCTTT.

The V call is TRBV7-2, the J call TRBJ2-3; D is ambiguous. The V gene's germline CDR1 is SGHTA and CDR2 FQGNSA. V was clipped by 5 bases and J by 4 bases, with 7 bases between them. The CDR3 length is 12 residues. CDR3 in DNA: TGTGCCAGCAGCCTGCGTTCAGATACGCAGTATTTT. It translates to CASSLRSDTQYF. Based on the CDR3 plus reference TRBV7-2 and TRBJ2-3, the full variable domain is GAGVSQSPSNKVTEKGKDVELRCDPISGHTALYWYRQSLGQGLEFLIYFQGNSAPDKSGLPSDRFSAERTGGSVSTLTIQRTQQEDSAVYLCASSLRSDTQYFGPGTRLTVL.

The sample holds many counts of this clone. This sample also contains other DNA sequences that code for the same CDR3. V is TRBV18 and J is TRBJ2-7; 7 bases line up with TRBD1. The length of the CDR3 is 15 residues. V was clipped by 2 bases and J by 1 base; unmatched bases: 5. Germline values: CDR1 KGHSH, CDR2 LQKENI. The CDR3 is CASSPRQGGSYEQYF. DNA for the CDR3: TGTGCCAGCTCACCAAGACAGGGTGGGTCCTACGAGCAGTACTTC.

CDR3 coding DNA: TGTGCCAGCAGCATTGGACAGCCTTATGGCTACACCTTC. Translating it yields CASSIGQPYGYTF. J is TRBJ1-2 and V is TRBV5-4; weak D call: TRBD1 (6 bases). In germline, CDR1 is SGHNT, CDR2 YYREEE (reference sequence). Trimming cost V 4 bases and J 5 bases, with 12 bases left between them. CDR3 length: 13 residues.

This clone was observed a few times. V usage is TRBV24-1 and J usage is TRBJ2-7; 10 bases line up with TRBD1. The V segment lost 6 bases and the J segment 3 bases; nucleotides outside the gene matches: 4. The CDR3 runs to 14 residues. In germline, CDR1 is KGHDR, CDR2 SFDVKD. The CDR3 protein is CATSTGQGDYEQYF. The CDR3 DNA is TGTGCCACCAGTACCGGACAGGGGGACTACGAGCAGTACTTC.

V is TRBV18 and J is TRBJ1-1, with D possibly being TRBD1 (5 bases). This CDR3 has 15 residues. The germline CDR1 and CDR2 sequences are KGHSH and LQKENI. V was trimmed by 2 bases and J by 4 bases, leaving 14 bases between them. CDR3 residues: CASSPSRVWGTEAFF. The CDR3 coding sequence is TGTGCCAGCTCACCAAGCAGGGTGTGGGGCACTGAAGCTTTCTTT.

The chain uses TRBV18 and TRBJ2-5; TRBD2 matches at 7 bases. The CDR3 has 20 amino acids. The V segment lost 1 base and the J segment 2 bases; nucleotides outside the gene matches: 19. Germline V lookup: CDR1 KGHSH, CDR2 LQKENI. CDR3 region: CASSPRAGPRSASYQETQYF. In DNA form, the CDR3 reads TGTGCCAGCTCACCACGAGCGGGGCCGCGTTCGGCTTCCTATCAAGAGACCCAGTACTTC.

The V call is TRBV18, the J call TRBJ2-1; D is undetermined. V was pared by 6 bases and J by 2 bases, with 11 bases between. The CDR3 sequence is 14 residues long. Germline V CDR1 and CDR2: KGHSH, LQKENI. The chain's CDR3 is CASSLVATYNEQFF. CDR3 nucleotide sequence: TGTGCCAGCTCGCTCGTTGCGACCTACAATGAGCAGTTCTTC.

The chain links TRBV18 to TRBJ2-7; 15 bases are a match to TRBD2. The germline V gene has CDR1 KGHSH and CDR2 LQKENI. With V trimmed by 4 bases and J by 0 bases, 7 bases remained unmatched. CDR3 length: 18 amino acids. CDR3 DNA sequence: TGTGCCAGCTCACTACTTGGGACTAGCGGGGGGAGCTCCTACGAGCAGTACTTC. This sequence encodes CASSLLGTSGGSSYEQYF.

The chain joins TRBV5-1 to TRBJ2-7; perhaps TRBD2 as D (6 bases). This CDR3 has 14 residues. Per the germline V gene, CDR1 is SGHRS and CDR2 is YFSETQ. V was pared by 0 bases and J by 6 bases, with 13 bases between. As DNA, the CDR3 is TGCGCCAGCAGCTTGGGCGGGGTCCTCGCCGAGCAGTACTTC. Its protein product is CASSLGGVLAEQYF.

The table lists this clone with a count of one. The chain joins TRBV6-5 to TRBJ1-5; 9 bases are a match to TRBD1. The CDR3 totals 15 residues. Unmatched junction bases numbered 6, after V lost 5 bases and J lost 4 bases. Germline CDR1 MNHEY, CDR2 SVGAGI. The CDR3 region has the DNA TGTGCCAGCAGTACAGGGGGCCGGAGGAATCAGCCCCAGCATTTT. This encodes CASSTGGRRNQPQHF.

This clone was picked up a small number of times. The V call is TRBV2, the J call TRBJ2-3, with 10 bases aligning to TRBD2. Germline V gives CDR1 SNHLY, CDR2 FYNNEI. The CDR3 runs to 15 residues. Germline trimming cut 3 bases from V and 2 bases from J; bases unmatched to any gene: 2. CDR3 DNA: TGTGCCAGCAGTGAGACTAGCGGGTACACAGATACGCAGTATTTT. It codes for CASSETSGYTDTQYF.

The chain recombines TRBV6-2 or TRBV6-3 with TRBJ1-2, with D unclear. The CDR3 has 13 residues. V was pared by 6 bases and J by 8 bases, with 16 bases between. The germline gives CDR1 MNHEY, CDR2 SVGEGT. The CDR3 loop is CASSPGMRYGYTF. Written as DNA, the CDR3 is TGTGCCAGCAGCCCCGGGATGCGATACGGCTACACCTTC.

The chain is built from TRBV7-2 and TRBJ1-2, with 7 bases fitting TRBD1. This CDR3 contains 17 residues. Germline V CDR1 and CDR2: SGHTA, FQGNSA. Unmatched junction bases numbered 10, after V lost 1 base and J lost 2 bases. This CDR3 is CASSLETRTGRNYGYTF. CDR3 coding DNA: TGTGCCAGCAGCTTAGAAACTCGGACAGGCCGAAACTATGGCTACACCTTC.

In DNA form, the CDR3 reads TGTGCCAGCAGCCCTACGTCATCCCGAGGGACCCAGTACTTC. Translating gives CASSPTSSRGTQYF. V and J are TRBV7-9 and TRBJ2-5; D gene ambiguous. This CDR3 spans 14 amino acids. Germline V gene lookup returns CDR1 SEHNR and CDR2 FQNEAQ (reference sequence). V lost 5 bases and J lost 7, with 17 bases in between.

The CDR3 loop is CASSTPGGHEQYF. In DNA form, the CDR3 reads TGTGCCAGCAGTACCCCCGGGGGGCACGAGCAGTACTTC. The chain is built from TRBV6-5 and TRBJ2-7; possibly TRBD2 for D (7 bases). The germline V gene encodes CDR1 MNHEY and CDR2 SVGAGI. The CDR3 length is 13 residues. Deletions cut 5 bases from V and 5 bases from J, with 13 bases between.

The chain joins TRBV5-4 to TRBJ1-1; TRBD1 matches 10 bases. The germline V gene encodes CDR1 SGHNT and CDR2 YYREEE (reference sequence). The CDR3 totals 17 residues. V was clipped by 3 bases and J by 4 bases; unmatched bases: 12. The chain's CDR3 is CASSSSRDRGTGTEAFF. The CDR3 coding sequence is TGTGCCAGCAGCTCGTCCCGGGACAGGGGAACGGGCACTGAAGCTTTCTTT. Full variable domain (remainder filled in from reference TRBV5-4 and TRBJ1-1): ETGVTQSPTHLIKTRGQQVTLRCSSQSGHNTVSWYQQALGQGPQFIFQYYREEENGRGNFPPRFSGLQFPNYSSELNVNALELDDSALYLCASSSSRDRGTGTEAFFGQGTRLTVV.

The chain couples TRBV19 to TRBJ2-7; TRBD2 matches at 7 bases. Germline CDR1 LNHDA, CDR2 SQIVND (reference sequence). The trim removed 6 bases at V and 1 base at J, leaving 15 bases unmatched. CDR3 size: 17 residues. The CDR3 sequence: CASSLLRGESLSYEQYF. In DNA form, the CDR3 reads TGTGCCAGTAGCCTACTCCGGGGGGAAAGCCTTTCCTACGAGCAGTACTTC.

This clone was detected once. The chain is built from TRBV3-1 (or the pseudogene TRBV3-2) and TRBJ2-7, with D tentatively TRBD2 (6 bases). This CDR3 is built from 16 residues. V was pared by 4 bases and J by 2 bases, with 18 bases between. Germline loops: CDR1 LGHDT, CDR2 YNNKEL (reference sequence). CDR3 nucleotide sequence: TGTGCCAGCAGCCTAGCGGTTGGGGACCCTACCTACGAGCAGTACTTC. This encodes CASSLAVGDPTYEQYF.

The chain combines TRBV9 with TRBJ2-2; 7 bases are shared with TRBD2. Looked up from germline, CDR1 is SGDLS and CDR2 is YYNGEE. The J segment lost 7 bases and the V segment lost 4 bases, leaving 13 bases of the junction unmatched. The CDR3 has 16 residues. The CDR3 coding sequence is TGTGCCAGCAGCCCAGCCGGGACTAAGAGAATCGGGGAGCTGTTTTTT. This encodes CASSPAGTKRIGELFF.

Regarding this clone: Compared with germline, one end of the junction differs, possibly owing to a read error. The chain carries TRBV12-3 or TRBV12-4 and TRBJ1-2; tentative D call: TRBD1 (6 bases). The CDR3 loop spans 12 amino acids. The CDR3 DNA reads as TGTGCCAGCAGTTTAACCTTGGACAGCCTACTCTTC. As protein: CASSLTLDSLLF.

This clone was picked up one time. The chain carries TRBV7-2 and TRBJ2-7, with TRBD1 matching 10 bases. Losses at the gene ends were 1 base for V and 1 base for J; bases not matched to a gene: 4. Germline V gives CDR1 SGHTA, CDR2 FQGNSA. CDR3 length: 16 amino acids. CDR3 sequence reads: CASSLGTGGISYEQYF. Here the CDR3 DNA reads TGTGCCAGCAGCTTAGGGACAGGGGGTATATCCTACGAGCAGTACTTC.

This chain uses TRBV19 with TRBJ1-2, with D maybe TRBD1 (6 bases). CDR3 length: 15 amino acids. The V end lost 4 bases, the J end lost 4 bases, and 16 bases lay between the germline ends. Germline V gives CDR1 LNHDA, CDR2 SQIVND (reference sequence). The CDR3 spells CASSRIQGDIYGYTF. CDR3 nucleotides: TGTGCCAGTAGTAGAATCCAAGGGGACATCTATGGCTACACCTTC.

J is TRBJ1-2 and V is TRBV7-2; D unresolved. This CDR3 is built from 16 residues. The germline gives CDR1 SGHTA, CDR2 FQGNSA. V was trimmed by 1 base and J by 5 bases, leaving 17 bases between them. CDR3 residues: CASSLGHLQPSYGYTF. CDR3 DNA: TGTGCCAGCAGCTTAGGGCACCTGCAACCTTCATATGGCTACACCTTC.

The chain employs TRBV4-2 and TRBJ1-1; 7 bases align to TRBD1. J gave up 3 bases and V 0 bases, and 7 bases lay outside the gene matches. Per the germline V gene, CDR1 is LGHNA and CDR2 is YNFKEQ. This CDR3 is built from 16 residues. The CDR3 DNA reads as TGTGCCAGCAGCCAAGATCAGCGACAGGGCGACACTGAAGCTTTCTTT. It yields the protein CASSQDQRQGDTEAFF.